Given below is one T cell receptor beta chain in context. Antigen specificity is unknown. Germline trimming cut 2 bases from V and 4 bases from J; bases unmatched to any gene: 7. The CDR3 has 15 amino acids. CDR1 is SGHVS and CDR2 is FQNEAQ in the germline V gene. MiXCR, applied by TCRdb to the reads, yields one record per CDR3 protein. Of approximately 100,000 distinct CDR3 sequences listed, roughly 39% are singletons. This specimen comes from a study of T cell repertoires in cytomegalovirus infection. About the study: CMV epitopes that were recently identified and HLA-C-restricted were used alongside well-studied HLA-B-restricted ones. From public TCR beta signatures came an indication of both CMV infection and matching HLA type.

This receptor was identified in a human donor in good health (CMV status not recorded). Some clones in this sample may be carry-over from other donors' samples. Sequences were derived from CD8+ T cells from cultured PBMCs, sampled from culture after CMV antigen stimulation. J is TRBJ1-2 and V is TRBV7-8; 7 nucleotides match TRBD1. The CDR3 sequence is CASSLFKQGFYGYTF. The CDR3 nucleotides read TGTGCCAGCAGCTTATTTAAACAGGGGTTCTATGGCTACACCTTC.